The 21 T cell receptor beta chains listed next were all sequenced from one sample in a study of blood T cell repertoires in COVID-19. Sequencing used immunoSEQ multiplex PCR; TCRdb keeps in-frame clones, though not all of them. The sample holds more than 150,000 clones, about 85% seen once. Material: peripheral blood. All receptors come from a man between 18 and 35 years old with acute or convalescent COVID-19.

The chain couples TRBV19 to TRBJ1-1; possibly TRBD1 for D (5 bases). V lost 1 base, J lost 3 bases, and 6 bases lay in between. CDR3 length: 13 residues. The V gene's germline CDR1 is LNHDA and CDR2 SQIVND (reference sequence). In DNA form, the CDR3 reads TGTGCCAGTAGTATAGGCAGGGACACTGAAGCTTTCTTT. This encodes CASSIGRDTEAFF.

This clone was recorded once. The rearrangement links TRBV7-9 to TRBJ1-5, with 8 bases aligning to TRBD1. This CDR3 region has 17 residues. Germline V gene data show CDR1 as SEHNR and CDR2 as FQNEAQ (reference sequence). V lost 4 bases to trimming and J lost 7 bases; unmatched junction nucleotides: 15. The CDR3 spells CASSSGSQGASGQPQHF. CDR3 nucleotide sequence: TGTGCCAGCAGCTCAGGCAGCCAGGGGGCTTCGGGACAGCCCCAGCATTTT.

The genes are TRBV3-1 (or the pseudogene TRBV3-2) and TRBJ1-2; 7 bases agree with TRBD1. The V gene end was trimmed by 3 bases and the J gene end by 4 bases; junction bases not matched to a gene: 8. The CDR3 is 15 residues long. Germline V lookup: CDR1 LGHDT, CDR2 YNNKEL (reference sequence). CDR3 loop: CASSHSDRVLYGYTF. The CDR3 coding sequence is TGTGCCAGCAGCCACTCAGACAGGGTGCTCTATGGCTACACCTTC.

This clone was counted a few times. The chain carries TRBV28 and TRBJ1-6; 8 bases are shared with TRBD1. The CDR3 spans 15 residues. Trimming removed 5 bases from V and 14 bases from J; junction bases left unmatched: 14. CDR1 is MDHEN and CDR2 is SYDVKM in the germline V gene. The CDR3 nucleotides are TGTGCCAGCAGTCCAGGGACGGGACAGGCGTGGGCCCTCCACTTT. Translation: CASSPGTGQAWALHF.

This sequence joins TRBV5-1 and TRBJ2-2, with a weak D call TRBD1 (6 bases). Germline assignment: CDR1 SGHRS and CDR2 YFSETQ. Between the trimmed V and J ends, which lost 4 bases and 2 bases, there was a span of 18 bases. The CDR3 contains 17 residues. The CDR3 sequence: CASSGQRGTTNTGELFF. The CDR3, as DNA: TGCGCCAGCAGCGGTCAACGTGGGACAACAAACACCGGGGAGCTGTTTTTT. The full variable domain, rest sourced from reference TRBV5-1 and TRBJ2-2, is KAGVTQTPRYLIKTRGQQVTLSCSPISGHRSVSWYQQTPGQGLQFLFEYFSETQRNKGNFPGRFSGRQFSNSRSEMNVSTLELGDSALYLCASSGQRGTTNTGELFFGEGSRLTVL.

The CDR3 here is CASSIVGQGADEQFF. The CDR3 DNA reads as TGTGCCAGTAGTATAGTTGGGCAGGGGGCCGATGAGCAGTTCTTC. This chain joins TRBV19 and TRBJ2-1; 8 bases align to TRBD1. CDR1 LNHDA and CDR2 SQIVND come from the germline V gene (reference sequence). The CDR3 extends over 15 amino acids. After removal of 1 base from V and 8 bases from J, the junction contained 7 bases not matched to a gene.

This rearrangement joins TRBV28 to TRBJ2-3; TRBD2 matches 7 bases. J lost 10 bases, V lost 1 base, and 8 bases had no gene match. Looked up from germline, CDR1 is MDHEN and CDR2 is SYDVKM. The CDR3 extends over 14 amino acids. The chain's CDR3 is CASSLSGTNWAQYF. The CDR3 coding sequence is TGTGCCAGCAGTTTATCCGGGACTAACTGGGCGCAGTATTTT.

The V and J genes are TRBV7-3 and TRBJ2-1; possibly TRBD1 for D (5 bases). CDR1 is SGHTA, CDR2 FQGTGA, per germline. The CDR3 totals 15 residues. The V end was cut by 5 bases, the J end by 5 bases, with 16 bases between. CDR3 sequence (DNA): TGTGCCAGCAGCCCATTAAAGGGGCCCGACAATGAGCAGTTCTTC. This gives the protein CASSPLKGPDNEQFF.

V usage is TRBV28 and J usage is TRBJ2-2; D is unclear. The V end was cut by 8 bases, the J end by 5 bases, with 12 bases between. This CDR3 contains 13 residues. Germline V gives CDR1 MDHEN, CDR2 SYDVKM. CDR3 in amino acids: CASFSRKTGELFF. CDR3 sequence (DNA): TGTGCCAGCTTTAGCAGAAAGACCGGGGAGCTGTTTTTT.

This clone was seen more than once but under ten times. This chain connects TRBV9 to TRBJ1-4, with D possibly matching TRBD1 (6 bases). Germline-derived CDR1 and CDR2 are SGDLS and YYNGEE. The length of the CDR3 is 14 residues. V lost 2 bases, J lost 4 bases, and 9 bases lay in between. This chain's CDR3 is CASSVGQINEKLFF. The DNA for the CDR3 is TGTGCCAGCAGCGTCGGACAGATTAATGAAAAACTGTTTTTT.

The chain uses TRBV7-8 and TRBJ2-3; D is perhaps TRBD2 (5 bases). CDR1 is SGHVS and CDR2 is FQNEAQ in the germline V gene. V shed 5 bases and J shed 1 base, with 19 bases lying between them. The CDR3 sequence is 17 residues long. The CDR3 coding sequence is TGTGCCAGCAGCCGAGGAATATCGGGGTGGGGCACAGATACGCAGTATTTT. The encoded protein is CASSRGISGWGTDTQYF.

The chain uses TRBV6-5 and TRBJ2-3; TRBD2 agrees at 7 bases. The junction had 7 bases not matched to a gene; V was cut back by 7 bases and J by 0 bases. Germline values: CDR1 MNHEY, CDR2 SVGAGI. The CDR3 is 15 residues long. CDR3 nucleotides: TGTGCCAGCACCGAGGGGCGGGGGAGCACAGATACGCAGTATTTT. Protein sequence: CASTEGRGSTDTQYF.

V gene TRBV6-5 combines with J gene TRBJ2-1; 10 nucleotides match TRBD1. The V gene's germline CDR1 is MNHEY and CDR2 SVGAGI. CDR3 length equals 15 residues. The V segment lost 10 bases and the J segment 6 bases; nucleotides outside the gene matches: 12. For the CDR3, the DNA is TGTGCCACTCGCCCGGGACAGGGGTCTTTCAATGAGCAGTTCTTC. It codes for CATRPGQGSFNEQFF.

This sequence joins TRBV19 and TRBJ2-2; tentative D call: TRBD2 (5 bases). CDR3 length: 13 residues. With 6 bases removed from V and 7 bases from J, the gap between germline ends came to 12 bases. The germline CDR1 and CDR2 sequences are LNHDA and SQIVND (reference sequence). The CDR3 bases are TGTGCCAGTAGCCCCGCCCGGGACGGGGAGCTGTTTTTT. It encodes CASSPARDGELFF.

The rearrangement joins TRBV5-5 to TRBJ2-3; 11 bases are a match to TRBD2. CDR1 is SGHKS, CDR2 YYEKEE, per germline (reference sequence). The CDR3 is made up of 16 amino acids. V was pared by 4 bases and J by 3 bases, with 7 bases of the junction left unmatched. CDR3 loop: CASSLRVAGGTDTQYF. Written as DNA, the CDR3 is TGTGCCAGCAGCCTGAGGGTAGCGGGAGGGACAGATACGCAGTATTTT.

J is TRBJ1-6 and V is TRBV7-9; a weak D match, TRBD1 (5 bases). Trimming stripped 1 base from V and 7 bases from J, with 11 bases between. The CDR3 has 15 amino acids. CDR1 SEHNR and CDR2 FQNEAQ come from the germline V gene (reference sequence). The CDR3 reads CASSLGQGWNSPLHF. For the CDR3, the DNA is TGTGCCAGCAGCTTAGGGCAGGGTTGGAATTCACCCCTCCACTTT.

The CDR3: CASSSVSGNTIYF. The CDR3 coding sequence is TGTGCCAGCAGCTCCGTTTCCGGAAACACCATATATTTT. The V gene is TRBV7-9, the J gene TRBJ1-3; D gene ambiguous. Germline V gene lookup returns CDR1 SEHNR and CDR2 FQNEAQ (reference sequence). The CDR3 spans 13 residues. Trimming removed 4 bases at V and 4 bases at J, with 8 bases between.

CDR3 nucleotides: TGTGCCAGCAGCTTGGGCGGGTCTAACCTACGGAACTATGGCTACACCTTC. It is translated as CASSLGGSNLRNYGYTF. This sequence joins TRBV7-9 and TRBJ1-2; D gene uncertain. CDR3 length equals 17 residues. From germline, CDR1 is SEHNR and CDR2 FQNEAQ (reference sequence). The germline V and J ends were trimmed by 3 bases and 2 bases, with 19 bases remaining between them.

V and J are TRBV7-6 and TRBJ2-2, with 7 bases lining up with TRBD2. This CDR3 spans 15 amino acids. The V and J ends lost 1 base and 7 bases, in that order; junction bases with no gene match: 6. Germline lookup yields CDR1 SGHVS and CDR2 FNYEAQ. CDR3 bases: TGTGCCAGCAGCTTAGACGGACTAGTTGGCGGGGAGCTGTTTTTT. It yields the protein CASSLDGLVGGELFF. The full variable domain, with the rest looked up from reference TRBV7-6 and TRBJ2-2, is GAGVSQSPRYKVTKRGQDVALRCDPISGHVSLYWYRQALGQGPEFLTYFNYEAQQDKSGLPNDRFSAERPEGSISTLTIQRTEQRDSAMYRCASSLDGLVGGELFFGEGSRLTVL.

This chain uses TRBV4-1 with TRBJ2-3, with D maybe TRBD1 (7 bases). With 3 bases removed from V and 4 bases from J, the gap between germline ends came to 11 bases. The CDR3 sequence is 14 residues long. In germline, CDR1 is MGHRA, CDR2 YSYEKL. CDR3 in amino acids: CASSQTGRPDTQYF. The CDR3 DNA sequence: TGCGCCAGCAGCCAGACAGGGAGGCCAGATACGCAGTATTTT.

The V call is TRBV5-6, the J call TRBJ1-1; 8 positions agree with TRBD1. V trimming: 0 bases; J trimming: 0 bases; junction bases outside the gene matches: 4. The CDR3 length is 16 residues. Germline V gene lookup returns CDR1 SGHDT and CDR2 YYEEEE. The CDR3 region is CASSLGQGAVNTEAFF. Here the CDR3 DNA reads TGTGCCAGCAGCTTGGGCCAGGGGGCAGTGAACACTGAAGCTTTCTTT. The variable domain in full, with the rest retrieved from reference TRBV5-6 and TRBJ1-1, is DAGVTQSPTHLIKTRGQQVTLRCSPKSGHDTVSWYQQALGQGPQFIFQYYEEEERQRGNFPDRFSGHQFPNYSSELNVNALLLGDSALYLCASSLGQGAVNTEAFFGQGTRLTVV.